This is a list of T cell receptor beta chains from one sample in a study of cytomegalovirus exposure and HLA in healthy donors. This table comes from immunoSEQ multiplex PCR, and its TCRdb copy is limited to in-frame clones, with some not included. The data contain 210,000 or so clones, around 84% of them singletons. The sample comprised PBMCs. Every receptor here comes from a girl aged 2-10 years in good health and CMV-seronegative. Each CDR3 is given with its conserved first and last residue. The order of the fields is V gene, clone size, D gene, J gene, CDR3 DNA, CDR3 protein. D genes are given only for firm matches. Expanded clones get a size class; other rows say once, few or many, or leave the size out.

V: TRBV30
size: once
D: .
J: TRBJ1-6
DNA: TGTGCCTGGATGTGGAGCTCCTATAATTCACCCCTCCACTTT
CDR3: CAWMWSSYNSPLHF

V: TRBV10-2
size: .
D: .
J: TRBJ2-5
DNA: TGCGCCAGCAGTGTGCGTGCAGGGCAAGAGACCCAGTACTTC
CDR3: CASSVRAGQETQYF

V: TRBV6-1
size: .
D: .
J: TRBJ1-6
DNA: TGTGCCAGCAGTGCGAAAACAGGGACCTATAATTCACCCCTCCACTTT
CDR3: CASSAKTGTYNSPLHF

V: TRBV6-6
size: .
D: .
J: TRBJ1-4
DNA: TGTGCCAGCAGTTACAGGGGGAAAGAAAAACTGTTTTTT
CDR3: CASSYRGKEKLFF

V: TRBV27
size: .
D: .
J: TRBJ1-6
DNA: TGTGCCAGCAGTTTATTTCGCAGCTCCTATAATTCACCCCTCCACTTT
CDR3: CASSLFRSSYNSPLHF

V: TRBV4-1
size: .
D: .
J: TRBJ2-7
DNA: TGCGCCAGCAGCCATACGGGGTCCCCCTACGAGCAGTACTTC
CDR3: CASSHTGSPYEQYF

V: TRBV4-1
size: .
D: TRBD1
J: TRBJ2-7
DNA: TGCGCCAGCAGCCAAGAGGCAGGGGGGACAGGGCCCTACTTC
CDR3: CASSQEAGGTGPYF

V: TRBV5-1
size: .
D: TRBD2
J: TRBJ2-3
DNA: TGCGCCAGCAGCTTTACTAGCGGGAGCACAGATACGCAGTATTTT
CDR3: CASSFTSGSTDTQYF

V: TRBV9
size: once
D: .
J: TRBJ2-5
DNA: TGTGCCAGCAGCGTAGCTCCCGTGGCGGAGGGAGGGACCCAGTACTTC
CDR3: CASSVAPVAEGGTQYF

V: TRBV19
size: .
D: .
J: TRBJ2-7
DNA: TGTGCCAGTAGAGGAGGGATGGTCGGACCCTACGAGCAGTACTTC
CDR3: CASRGGMVGPYEQYF

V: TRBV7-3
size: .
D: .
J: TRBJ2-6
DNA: TGTGCCAGCAGCTTACTGGGAGCCAACTCTGGGGCCAACGTCCTGACTTTC
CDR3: CASSLLGANSGANVLTF

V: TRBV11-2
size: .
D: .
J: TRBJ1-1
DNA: TGTGCCAGCAGCCCGTTTGCGGTACGCGAAGCTTTCTTT
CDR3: CASSPFAVREAFF

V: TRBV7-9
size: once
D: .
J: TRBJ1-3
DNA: TGTGCCAGCAGCCACCAGGGGCCGGGAAACACCATATATTTT
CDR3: CASSHQGPGNTIYF

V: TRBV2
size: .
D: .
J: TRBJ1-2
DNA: TGTGCCAGCAGTCAGGGAGGTACATATGGCTACACCTTC
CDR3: CASSQGGTYGYTF

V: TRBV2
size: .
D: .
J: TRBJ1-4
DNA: TGTGCCAGCAGTGAAGTGGGCGGGGGAGGAGGTGAAAAACTGTTTTTT
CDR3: CASSEVGGGGGEKLFF

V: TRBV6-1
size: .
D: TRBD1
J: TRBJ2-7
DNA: TGTGCCAGCAGCCGGGACAGGGATTGGTACGAGCAGTACTTC
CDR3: CASSRDRDWYEQYF

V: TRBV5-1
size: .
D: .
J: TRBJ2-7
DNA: TGCGCCAGCAGCTTGAACGGCGGGCTCTACGAGCAGTACTTC
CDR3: CASSLNGGLYEQYF

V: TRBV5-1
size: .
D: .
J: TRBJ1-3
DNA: TGCGCCAGCAGCCAGGGACACGAGGGTGGAAACACCATATATTTT
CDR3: CASSQGHEGGNTIYF

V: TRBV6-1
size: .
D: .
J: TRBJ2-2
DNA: TGTGCCAGCATGGACAGATTGAACACCGGGGAGCTGTTTTTT
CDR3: CASMDRLNTGELFF

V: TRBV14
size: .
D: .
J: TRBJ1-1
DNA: TGTGCCAGCAGCATAAGACAGGATGGTGAAGCTTTCTTT
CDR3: CASSIRQDGEAFF

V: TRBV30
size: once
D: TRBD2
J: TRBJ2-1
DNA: TGTGCCTGGATTATGTCGGCGGGAGCGTTCTACAATGAGCAGTTCTTC
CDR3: CAWIMSAGAFYNEQFF

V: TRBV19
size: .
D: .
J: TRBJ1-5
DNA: TGTGCCAGTAGTCAGATGTTTAATCAGCCCCAGCATTTT
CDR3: CASSQMFNQPQHF

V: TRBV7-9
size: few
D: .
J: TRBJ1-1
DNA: TGTGCCAGCAGCTTAGACAGGGTCATTAGCACTGAAGCTTTCTTT
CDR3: CASSLDRVISTEAFF

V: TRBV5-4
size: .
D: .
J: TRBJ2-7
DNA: TGTGCCAGCAGCCAGAGACAGAGTTACGAGCAGTACTTC
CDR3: CASSQRQSYEQYF

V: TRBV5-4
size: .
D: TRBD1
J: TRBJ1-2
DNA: TGTGCCAGCAGCTCGACAGGGTATGGCTACACCTTC
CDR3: CASSSTGYGYTF

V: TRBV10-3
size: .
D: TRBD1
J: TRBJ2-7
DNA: TGTGCCATCAGTGACCCAGAGACAGGGGACGTCCACGAGCAGTACTTC
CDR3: CAISDPETGDVHEQYF

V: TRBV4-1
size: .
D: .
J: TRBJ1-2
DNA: TGCGCCAGCAGCCAAGGTACCACAGGGACCTATGGCTACACCTTC
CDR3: CASSQGTTGTYGYTF

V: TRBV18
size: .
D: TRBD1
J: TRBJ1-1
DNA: TGTGCCAGCTCACCTAGAGGGGGCGACACTGAAGCTTTCTTT
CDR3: CASSPRGGDTEAFF

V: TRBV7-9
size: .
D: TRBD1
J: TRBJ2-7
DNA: TGTGCCAGCAGCTTAGGGGGACAGGGGGTCGACGAGCAGTACTTC
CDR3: CASSLGGQGVDEQYF

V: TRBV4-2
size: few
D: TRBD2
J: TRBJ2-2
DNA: TGTGCCAGCAGCCTATTTAGGCGACTAGCGCTCAATGGCGGCACCGGGGAGCTGTTTTTT
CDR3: CASSLFRRLALNGGTGELFF

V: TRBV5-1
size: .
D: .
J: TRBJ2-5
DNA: TGCGCCAGCAGCTTGTATTCGGAGACCCAGTACTTC
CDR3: CASSLYSETQYF

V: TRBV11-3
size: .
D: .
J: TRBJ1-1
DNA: TGTGCCAGCAGCTTAGTGGGGGGATCTGAAGCTTTCTTT
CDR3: CASSLVGGSEAFF

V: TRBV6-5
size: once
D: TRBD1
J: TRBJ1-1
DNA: TGTGCCAGCAGATCGGGACAGGGTGCCACTGAAGCTTTCTTT
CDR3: CASRSGQGATEAFF

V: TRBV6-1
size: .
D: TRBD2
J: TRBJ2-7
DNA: TGTGCCAGCAGTGCCGTACTAGCGGGGGCCTACGAGCAGTACTTC
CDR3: CASSAVLAGAYEQYF

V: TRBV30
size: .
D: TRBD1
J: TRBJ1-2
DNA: TGTGCCTGGAGTAGGACAGGTGGTTATGGCTACACCTTC
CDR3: CAWSRTGGYGYTF

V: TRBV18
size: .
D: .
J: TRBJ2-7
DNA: TGTGCCAGCTCGCGTATGGAGGACTACGAGCAGTACTTC
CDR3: CASSRMEDYEQYF

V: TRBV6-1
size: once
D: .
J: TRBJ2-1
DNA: TGTGCCACATTAGCCGAGCAGTTCTTC
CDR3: CATLAEQFF

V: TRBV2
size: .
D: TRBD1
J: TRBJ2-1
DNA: TGTGCCAGCAGCCGGGACAGGAGATTCAATGAGCAGTTCTTC
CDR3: CASSRDRRFNEQFF

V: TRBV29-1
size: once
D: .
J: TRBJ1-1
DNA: TGCAGCGGTCAAGACTCTGAAGCTTTCTTT
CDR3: CSGQDSEAFF

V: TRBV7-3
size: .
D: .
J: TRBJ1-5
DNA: TGTGCCAGCAGCCTCCTGGGGGCAGGGGGCAATCAGCCCCAGCATTTT
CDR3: CASSLLGAGGNQPQHF

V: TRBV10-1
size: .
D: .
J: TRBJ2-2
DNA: TGCGCCAGCAGTGATATGAGCGTTATCGGGGAGCTGTTTTTT
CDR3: CASSDMSVIGELFF

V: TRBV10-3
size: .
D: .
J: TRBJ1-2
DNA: TGTGCCATCAGCGAAGGACAGTTCCATGGCTACACCTTC
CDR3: CAISEGQFHGYTF

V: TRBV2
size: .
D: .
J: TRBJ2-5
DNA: TGTGCCAGCAGTGAGAGGCGGAATGGAGAGACCCAGTACTTC
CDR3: CASSERRNGETQYF

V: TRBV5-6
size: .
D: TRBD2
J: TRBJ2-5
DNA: TGTGCCAGCAGCTTGGATAGCGGGGCGGAGACCCAGTACTTC
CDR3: CASSLDSGAETQYF

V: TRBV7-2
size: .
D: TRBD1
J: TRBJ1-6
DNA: TGTGCCAGCAGCTCTAGGACAGGGTTTTATGGTTCACCCCTCCACTTT
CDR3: CASSSRTGFYGSPLHF